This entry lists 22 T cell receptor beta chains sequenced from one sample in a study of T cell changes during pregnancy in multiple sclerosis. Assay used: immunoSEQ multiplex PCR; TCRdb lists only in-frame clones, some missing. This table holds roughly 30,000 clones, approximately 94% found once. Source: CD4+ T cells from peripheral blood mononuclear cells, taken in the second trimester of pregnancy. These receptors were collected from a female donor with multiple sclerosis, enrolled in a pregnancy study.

This chain's CDR3 is CASRGLAGYTDTQYF. As DNA, the CDR3 is TGTGCCAGCAGGGGACTAGCGGGCTACACAGATACGCAGTATTTT. The chain carries TRBV6-1 and TRBJ2-3; 12 positions agree with TRBD2. Germline trimming cut 6 bases from V and 2 bases from J; bases unmatched to any gene: 3. This CDR3 is 15 amino acids long. The V gene's germline CDR1 is MNHNS and CDR2 SASEGT.

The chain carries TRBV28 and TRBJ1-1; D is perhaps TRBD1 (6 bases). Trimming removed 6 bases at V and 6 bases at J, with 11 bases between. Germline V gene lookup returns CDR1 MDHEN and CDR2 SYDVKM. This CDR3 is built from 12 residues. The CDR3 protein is CASSPGGAEAFF. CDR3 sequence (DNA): TGTGCCAGCAGCCCGGGGGGCGCTGAAGCTTTCTTT.

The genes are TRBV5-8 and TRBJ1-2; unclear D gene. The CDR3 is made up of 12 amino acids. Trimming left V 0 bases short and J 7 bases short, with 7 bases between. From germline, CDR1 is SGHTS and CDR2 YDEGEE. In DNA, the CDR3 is TGTGCCAGCAGCTTGGTTCGGGTTGGCTACACCTTC. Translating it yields CASSLVRVGYTF.

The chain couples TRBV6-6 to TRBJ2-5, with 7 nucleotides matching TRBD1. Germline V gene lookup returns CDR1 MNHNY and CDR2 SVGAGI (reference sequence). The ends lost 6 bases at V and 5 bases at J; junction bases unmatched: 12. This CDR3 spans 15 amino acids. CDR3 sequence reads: CASSGTGVIGETQYF. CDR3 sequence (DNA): TGTGCCAGCAGCGGCACAGGGGTAATAGGGGAGACCCAGTACTTC.

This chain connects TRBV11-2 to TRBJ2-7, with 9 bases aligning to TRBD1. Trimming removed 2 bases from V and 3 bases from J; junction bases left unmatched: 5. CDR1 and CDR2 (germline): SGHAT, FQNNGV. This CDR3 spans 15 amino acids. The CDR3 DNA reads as TGTGCCAGCAGCTTACAGGGACAGGGCGACTACGAGCAGTACTTC. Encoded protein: CASSLQGQGDYEQYF.

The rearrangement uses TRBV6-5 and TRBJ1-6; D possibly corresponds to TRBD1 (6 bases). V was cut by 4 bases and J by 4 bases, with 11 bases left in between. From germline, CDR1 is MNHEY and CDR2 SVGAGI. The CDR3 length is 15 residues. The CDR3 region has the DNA TGTGCCAGCAGTTCCCGACAGGATTATAATTCACCCCTCCACTTT. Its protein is CASSSRQDYNSPLHF.

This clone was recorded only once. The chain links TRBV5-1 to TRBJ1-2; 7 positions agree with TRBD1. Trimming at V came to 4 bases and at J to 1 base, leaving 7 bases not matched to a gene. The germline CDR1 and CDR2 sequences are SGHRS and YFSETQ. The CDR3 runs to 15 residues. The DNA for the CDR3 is TGCGCCAGCAGCCCGGGGACAGCTAATAACTATGGCTACACCTTC. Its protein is CASSPGTANNYGYTF.

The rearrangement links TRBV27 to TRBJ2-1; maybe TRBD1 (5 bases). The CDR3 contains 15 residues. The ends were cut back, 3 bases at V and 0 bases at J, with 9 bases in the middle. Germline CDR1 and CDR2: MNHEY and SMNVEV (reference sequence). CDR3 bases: TGTGCCAGCAGTTTTTTAGGGGTCTCCTACAATGAGCAGTTCTTC. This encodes CASSFLGVSYNEQFF.

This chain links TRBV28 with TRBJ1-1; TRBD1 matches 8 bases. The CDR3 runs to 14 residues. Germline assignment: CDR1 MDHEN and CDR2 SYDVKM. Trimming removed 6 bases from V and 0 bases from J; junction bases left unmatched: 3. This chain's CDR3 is CASSPDRVNTEAFF. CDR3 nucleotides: TGTGCCAGCAGCCCGGACAGGGTGAACACTGAAGCTTTCTTT.

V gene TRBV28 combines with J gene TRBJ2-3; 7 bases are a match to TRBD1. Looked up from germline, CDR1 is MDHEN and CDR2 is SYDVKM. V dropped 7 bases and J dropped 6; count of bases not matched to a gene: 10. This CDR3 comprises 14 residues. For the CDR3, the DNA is TGTGCCAGCACCGATAGACAGGGAGTGGATACGCAGTATTTT. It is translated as CASTDRQGVDTQYF.

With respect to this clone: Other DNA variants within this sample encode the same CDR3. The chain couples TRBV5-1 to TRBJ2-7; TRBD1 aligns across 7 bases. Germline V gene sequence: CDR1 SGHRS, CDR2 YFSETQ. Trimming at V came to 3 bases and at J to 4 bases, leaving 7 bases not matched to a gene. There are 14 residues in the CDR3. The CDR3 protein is CASSWRQGVYEQYF. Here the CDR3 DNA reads TGCGCCAGCAGCTGGCGACAGGGAGTTTACGAGCAGTACTTC. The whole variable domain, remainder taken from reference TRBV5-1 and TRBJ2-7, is KAGVTQTPRYLIKTRGQQVTLSCSPISGHRSVSWYQQTPGQGLQFLFEYFSETQRNKGNFPGRFSGRQFSNSRSEMNVSTLELGDSALYLCASSWRQGVYEQYFGPGTRLTVT.

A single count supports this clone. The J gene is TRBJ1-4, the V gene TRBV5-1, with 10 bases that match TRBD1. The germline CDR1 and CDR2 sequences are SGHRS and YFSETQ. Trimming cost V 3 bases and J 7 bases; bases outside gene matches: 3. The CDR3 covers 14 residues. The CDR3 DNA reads TGCGCCAGCAGCTGGACAGGGGGGTCTGAAAAACTGTTTTTT. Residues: CASSWTGGSEKLFF.

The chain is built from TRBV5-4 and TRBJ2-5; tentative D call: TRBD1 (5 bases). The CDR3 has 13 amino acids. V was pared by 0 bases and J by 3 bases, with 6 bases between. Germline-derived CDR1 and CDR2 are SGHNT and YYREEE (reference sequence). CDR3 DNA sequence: TGTGCCAGCAGCTTGGACAGGAAAGAGACCCAGTACTTC. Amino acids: CASSLDRKETQYF.

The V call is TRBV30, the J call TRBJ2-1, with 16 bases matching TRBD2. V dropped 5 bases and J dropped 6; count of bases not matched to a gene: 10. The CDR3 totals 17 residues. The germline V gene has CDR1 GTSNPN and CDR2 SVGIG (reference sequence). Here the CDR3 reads CAWFPSGTSGRVNEQFF. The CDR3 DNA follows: TGTGCCTGGTTCCCCTCCGGGACTAGCGGGAGGGTCAATGAGCAGTTCTTC.

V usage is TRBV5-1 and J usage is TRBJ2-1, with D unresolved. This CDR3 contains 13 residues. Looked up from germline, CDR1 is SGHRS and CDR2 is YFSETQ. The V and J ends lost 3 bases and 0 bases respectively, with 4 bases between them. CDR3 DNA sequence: TGCGCCAGCAGCTCCCTCTCCTACAATGAGCAGTTCTTC. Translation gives CASSSLSYNEQFF.

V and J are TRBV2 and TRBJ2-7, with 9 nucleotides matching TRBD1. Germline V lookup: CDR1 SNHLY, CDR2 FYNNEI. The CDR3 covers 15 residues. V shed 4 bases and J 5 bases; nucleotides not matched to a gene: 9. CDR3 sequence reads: CASSGNPQGAHEQYF. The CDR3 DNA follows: TGTGCCAGCAGTGGGAACCCACAGGGGGCCCACGAGCAGTACTTC.

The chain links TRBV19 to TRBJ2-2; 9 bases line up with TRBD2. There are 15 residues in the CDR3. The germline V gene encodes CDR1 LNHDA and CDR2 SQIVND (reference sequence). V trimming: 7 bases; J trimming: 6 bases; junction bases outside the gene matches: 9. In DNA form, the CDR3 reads TGTGCCAGTACAGTGCTAGCGGGAATGGCCGGGGAGCTGTTTTTT. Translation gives CASTVLAGMAGELFF.

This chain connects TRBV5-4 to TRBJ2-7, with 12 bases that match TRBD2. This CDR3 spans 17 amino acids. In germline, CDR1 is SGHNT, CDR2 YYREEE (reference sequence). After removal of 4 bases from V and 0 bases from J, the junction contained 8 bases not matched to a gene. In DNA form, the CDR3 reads TGTGCCAGCAGCAAAGGGAAACTAGCGGGAGGCTCCTACGAGCAGTACTTC. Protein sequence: CASSKGKLAGGSYEQYF.

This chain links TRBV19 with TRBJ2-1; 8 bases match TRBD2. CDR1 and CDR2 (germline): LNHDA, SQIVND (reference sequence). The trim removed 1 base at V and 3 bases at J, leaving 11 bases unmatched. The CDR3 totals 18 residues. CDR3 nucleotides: TGTGCCAGTAGTATAGGTTTGGCTAGCGGGCATTACTACAATGAGCAGTTCTTC. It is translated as CASSIGLASGHYYNEQFF.

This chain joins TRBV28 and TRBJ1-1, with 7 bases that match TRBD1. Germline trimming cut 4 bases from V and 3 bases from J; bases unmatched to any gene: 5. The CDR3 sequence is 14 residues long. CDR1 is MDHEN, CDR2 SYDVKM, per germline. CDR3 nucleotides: TGTGCCAGCAGTTCTGCAGGGGGGCACACTGAAGCTTTCTTT. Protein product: CASSSAGGHTEAFF.

This CDR3 is CASRRDSYEQYF. CDR3 coding DNA: TGTGCCAGCAGGCGAGACAGCTACGAGCAGTACTTC. The chain has TRBV6-5 and TRBJ2-7; D is possibly TRBD1 (5 bases). CDR3 length: 12 amino acids. The germline V gene has CDR1 MNHEY and CDR2 SVGAGI. Trimming removed 6 bases from V and 3 bases from J, with 9 bases in between.

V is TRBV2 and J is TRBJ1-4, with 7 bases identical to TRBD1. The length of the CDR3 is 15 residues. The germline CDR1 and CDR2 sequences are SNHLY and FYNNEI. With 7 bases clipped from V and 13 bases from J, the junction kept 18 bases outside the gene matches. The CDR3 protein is CASKKTGQWGTGLFF. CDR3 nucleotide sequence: TGTGCCAGCAAGAAGACGGGACAGTGGGGTACAGGACTGTTTTTT.